The following is a T cell receptor (beta chain) sequence with its context. Ophthalmopathy patients had moderate-to-severe active disease, CAS ≥3, NOSPECS ≥4, and disease duration under 3 months. TCR beta CDR3 region amplification was performed from RNA transcripts. The primer set for the first-round RT-PCR of the TCR CDR3 was HTBI. TCRdb called the multiplex PCR reads again in MiXCR, with one record for every CDR3 protein. Seen here are 600,000 or so distinct CDR3 sequences, approximately 15% observed once, and the top ten hold under 15%. This CDR3 is 11 amino acids long. In germline, CDR1 is KGHDR, CDR2 SFDVKD. V was clipped by 8 bases and J by 7 bases, with 8 bases between them. This specimen comes from a study of T cells in Graves' hyperthyroidism and ophthalmopathy. On the study more broadly: Blood was drawn when the patient was first diagnosed and still untreated.

This chain connects TRBV24-1 to TRBJ2-1; D is unresolved. This receptor was taken from a woman between 45 and 65 years old with Graves' ophthalmopathy. The sample was blood. The CDR3 is CATKRINEQFF. Here the CDR3 DNA reads TGTGCCACCAAACGAATTAATGAGCAGTTCTTC.